Sequencing of this T cell receptor (beta chain) was carried out in a study of T cells in Graves' hyperthyroidism and ophthalmopathy. RNA transcripts yielded amplified TCR beta CDR3 regions. TCR CDR3 regions were first amplified by RT-PCR with HTBI primers. TCRdb passed the multiplex PCR reads through MiXCR, listing each CDR3 protein once. The sample shows over 500,000 distinct CDR3 sequences, roughly 18% of them seen only once. Germline-derived CDR1 and CDR2 are SGHRS and YFSETQ. The CDR3 sequence is 16 residues long. This clonotype was observed once. The junction and the germline gene differ at one end; a read error may be behind it.

The receptor's source is a woman aged 18-29 years with Graves' ophthalmopathy. The chain combines TRBV5-1 with TRBJ1-6; no reliable D call. Specimen: blood. CDR3 coding DNA: TGCGCCAGCAGTTTGGACGATAGCTCCTATAATTCACCCCTCCACTTT. The encoded protein is CASSLDDSSYNSPLHF.